The clone carrying this T cell receptor (beta chain) was detected a few times. Its target is not known. This CDR3 comprises 13 residues. J lost 8 bases, V lost 0 bases, and 2 bases had no gene match. Germline CDR1 reads SGHAT; CDR2 reads FQNNGV. PCR involved 60 Vbeta and 13 Jbeta primers. This table comes from immunoSEQ multiplex PCR, and its TCRdb copy is limited to in-frame clones, with some not included. The sample gives 120,000 or so clones, about 80% of which show up once; 1% is in the top ten. The data stem from a study of cytomegalovirus exposure and HLA in healthy donors. Study outcomes and limitations: What a later analysis reportedly showed was that an Asian-associated ancestry cluster had fewer N-insertions than the approximately 720-donor mean.

Sequencing used PBMCs. The gene calls are TRBV11-2 and TRBJ1-1; 8 nucleotides agree with TRBD1. This receptor was identified in a man aged 40-49 years in good health and CMV-seronegative. The chain's CDR3 is CASSLDRGREAFF. The CDR3 DNA sequence: TGTGCCAGCAGCTTAGACAGGGGGCGAGAAGCTTTCTTT.